This T cell receptor beta chain was captured by sequencing in a study of shared clonotypes between healthy human individuals. Points from the study as a whole: Naive subsets generally had larger estimated richness than memory subsets.

Regarding this clone: Its specificity is not known.

Memory CD4+ cells were the fraction left after CD45RA+ naive selection. CDR3 length: 13 residues. In germline, CDR1 is MGHRA, CDR2 YSYEKL. The J segment lost 5 bases and the V segment lost 5 bases, leaving 3 bases of the junction unmatched. The method was immunoSEQ multiplex PCR; TCRdb's version includes in-frame clones alone and lacks a portion of them. The sample shows 1,400,000 or so clones, 98% of them seen only once. This rearrangement joins TRBV4-1 to TRBJ1-5, with 7 bases fitting TRBD1. Sequencing was carried out using naive CD4+ T cells sorted from blood. Subset given: CD45RA+ positively selected. The sequence derives from a young man in good health. The DNA for the CDR3 is TGCGCCAGCAGCATCACAGGGGATCAGCCCCAGCATTTT. Residues: CASSITGDQPQHF.